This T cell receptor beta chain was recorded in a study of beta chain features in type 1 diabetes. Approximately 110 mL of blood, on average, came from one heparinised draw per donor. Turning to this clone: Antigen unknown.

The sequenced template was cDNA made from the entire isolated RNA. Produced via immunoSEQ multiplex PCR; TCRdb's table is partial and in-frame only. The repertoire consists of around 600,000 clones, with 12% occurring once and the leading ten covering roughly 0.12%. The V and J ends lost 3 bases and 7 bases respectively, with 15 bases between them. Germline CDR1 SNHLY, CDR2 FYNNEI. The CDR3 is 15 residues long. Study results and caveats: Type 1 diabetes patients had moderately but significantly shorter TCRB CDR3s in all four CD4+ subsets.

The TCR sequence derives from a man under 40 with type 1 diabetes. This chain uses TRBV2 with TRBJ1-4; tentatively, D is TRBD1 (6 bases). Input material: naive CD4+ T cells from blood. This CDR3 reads CASSDRGRMIEKLFF. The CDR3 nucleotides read TGTGCCAGCAGTGACCGGGGGCGTATGATTGAAAAACTGTTTTTT.